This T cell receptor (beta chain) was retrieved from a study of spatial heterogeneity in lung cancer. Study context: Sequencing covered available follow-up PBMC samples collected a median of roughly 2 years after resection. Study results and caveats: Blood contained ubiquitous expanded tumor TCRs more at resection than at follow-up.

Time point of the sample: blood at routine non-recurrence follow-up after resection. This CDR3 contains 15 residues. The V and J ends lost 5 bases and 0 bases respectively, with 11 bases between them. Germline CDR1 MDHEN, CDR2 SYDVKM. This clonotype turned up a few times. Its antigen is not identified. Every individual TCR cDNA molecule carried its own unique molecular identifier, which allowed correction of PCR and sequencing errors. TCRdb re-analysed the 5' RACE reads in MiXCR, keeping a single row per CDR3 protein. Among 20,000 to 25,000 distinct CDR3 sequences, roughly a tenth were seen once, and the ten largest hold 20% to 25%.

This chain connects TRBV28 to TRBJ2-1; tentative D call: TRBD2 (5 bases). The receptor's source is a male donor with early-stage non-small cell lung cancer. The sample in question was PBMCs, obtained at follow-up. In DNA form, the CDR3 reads TGTGCCAGCAGTGCGTCGGGGAGCTCCTACAATGAGCAGTTCTTC. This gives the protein CASSASGSSYNEQFF. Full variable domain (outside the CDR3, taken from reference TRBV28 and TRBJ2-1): DVKVTQSSRYLVKRTGEKVFLECVQDMDHENMFWYRQDPGLGLRLIYFSYDVKMKEKGDIPEGYSVSREKKERFSLILESASTNQTSMYLCASSASGSSYNEQFFGPGTRLTVL.